This T cell receptor (beta chain) derives from a study of technical replicates of blood from a handful of donors (dated by TCRdb to about 2017). Comments on this clone: What antigen it recognizes has not been identified. No quality values exist for individual bases; no much larger clone is one base distant.

According to the germline V gene, CDR1 reads MNHEY and CDR2 reads SVGAGI. Here V drops 6 bases and J drops 7 bases, and the junction holds 12 bases not matched to any gene. Measured from the cysteine to the phenylalanine, the CDR3 is 15 residues long. Just CDR3 DNA is preserved here, 45 bases in frame from base 1. Library construction relied on the immunoSEQ multiplex PCR assay. Held by TCRdb, this immuneACCESS table contains in-frame sequences only and omits some clones. Under half of the omission traces to an unresolved V gene where checked; the cause of the rest is unknown. The sample table lists about 79,000 clones, more than 85% of them with a count of one. The top ten hold under 0.5% of the sample.

The receptor chain draws on TRBV6-5 and TRBJ1-5; 7 junctional bases match TRBD1. The clonotype was recovered from a human donor in good health. Some clones in this sample may be carry-over from other donors' samples. Material: T cells isolated from PBMCs. This receptor has the CDR3 CASSHDRDLGQPQHF. The DNA sequence follows: TGTGCCAGCAGCCACGACAGGGACTTGGGACAGCCCCAGCATTTT.